This is a list of T cell receptor beta chains from one sample in a study of blood T cell repertoires in COVID-19. Generated by immunoSEQ multiplex PCR, the TCRdb table keeps only in-frame clones and is missing some. The top ten hold about 9.7% of the sample, which has about 180,000 clones, around 86% seen once. Sequenced sample: PBMCs or T cells enriched from blood (not recorded which). The origin of the receptors is a woman in her twenties or thirties who had recovered from COVID-19. Each CDR3 is given with its conserved first and last residue. Each record gives: CDR3 DNA, CDR3 protein, clone size, V gene, D gene, J gene. A D gene is named only where the DNA matches it firmly. Size tells how often a clone was seen (once, few, many) or the class of an expanded clone, and some rows leave it out.

CDR3 DNA: TGTGCCAGCAGCCCATTCCGGACTAGCGGGCACAATGAGCAGTTCTTC; CDR3 protein: CASSPFRTSGHNEQFF; clone size: NA; V gene: TRBV13; D gene: TRBD2; J gene: TRBJ2-1
CDR3 DNA: TGTGCCAGCAGTGATCGGGACAGGGGAGTTCGTGGCTACACCTTC; CDR3 protein: CASSDRDRGVRGYTF; clone size: NA; V gene: TRBV6-4; D gene: TRBD1; J gene: TRBJ1-2
CDR3 DNA: TGTGCCAGCAGCAAGCGGGAGGGACACAATGAGCAGTTCTTC; CDR3 protein: CASSKREGHNEQFF; clone size: NA; V gene: TRBV3-1/TRBV3-2; D gene: TRBD2; J gene: TRBJ2-1
CDR3 DNA: TGTGCCAGTAGTCTCCCCTCGGGACAGCTGAATGAAAAACTGTTTTTT; CDR3 protein: CASSLPSGQLNEKLFF; clone size: NA; V gene: TRBV19; D gene: TRBD1; J gene: TRBJ1-4
CDR3 DNA: TGCGCCAGCAGCCAACCTGGAGAGGCCAAAAACATTCAGTACTTC; CDR3 protein: CASSQPGEAKNIQYF; clone size: NA; V gene: TRBV4-1; D gene: NA; J gene: TRBJ2-4
CDR3 DNA: TGTGCCAGCTCAATTGACTACACAGATACGCAGTATTTT; CDR3 protein: CASSIDYTDTQYF; clone size: NA; V gene: TRBV18; D gene: NA; J gene: TRBJ2-3
CDR3 DNA: TGTGCCAGTAGTTCGACAGGGAAACTCACATCGAACTATGGCTACACCTTC; CDR3 protein: CASSSTGKLTSNYGYTF; clone size: once; V gene: TRBV19; D gene: TRBD1; J gene: TRBJ1-2
CDR3 DNA: TGTGCCAGCAGTGAAGGTAACAGCCGTAATGAAAAACTGTTTTTT; CDR3 protein: CASSEGNSRNEKLFF; clone size: NA; V gene: TRBV2; D gene: NA; J gene: TRBJ1-4
CDR3 DNA: TGTGCCAGCAGTAACCTCGGGATATATAGCAATCAGCCCCAGCATTTT; CDR3 protein: CASSNLGIYSNQPQHF; clone size: NA; V gene: TRBV28; D gene: NA; J gene: TRBJ1-5
CDR3 DNA: TGTGCCACAGACAGGGGGCCTGTCACCGGGGAGCTGTTTTTT; CDR3 protein: CATDRGPVTGELFF; clone size: NA; V gene: TRBV11-2; D gene: TRBD1; J gene: TRBJ2-2
CDR3 DNA: TGTGCCACCGAGGGGCAGGGGGACAATGAGCAGTTCTTC; CDR3 protein: CATEGQGDNEQFF; clone size: NA; V gene: TRBV24-1; D gene: TRBD1; J gene: TRBJ2-1
CDR3 DNA: TGTGCCAGCAGCTTTTCGGGACAGGGCAATCAGCCCCAGCATTTT; CDR3 protein: CASSFSGQGNQPQHF; clone size: NA; V gene: TRBV7-9; D gene: TRBD1; J gene: TRBJ1-5
CDR3 DNA: TGTGCCAGCAGTGAGTCAGAAAGCAATGAGCAGTTCTTC; CDR3 protein: CASSESESNEQFF; clone size: NA; V gene: TRBV6-4; D gene: NA; J gene: TRBJ2-1
CDR3 DNA: TGTGCCAGCAGCCCGTCGGGAAACACCATATATTTT; CDR3 protein: CASSPSGNTIYF; clone size: NA; V gene: TRBV9; D gene: NA; J gene: TRBJ1-3
CDR3 DNA: TGTGCCAGCTCACCTACAGGGTTACAAGAGACCCAGTACTTC; CDR3 protein: CASSPTGLQETQYF; clone size: NA; V gene: TRBV18; D gene: NA; J gene: TRBJ2-5
CDR3 DNA: TGTGCCAGCAGTCTCGGCGGAGGAGACACAGATACGCAGTATTTT; CDR3 protein: CASSLGGGDTDTQYF; clone size: few; V gene: TRBV2; D gene: NA; J gene: TRBJ2-3
CDR3 DNA: TGTGCCAGTAGGGGGGACTGGGAGCTGTTTTTT; CDR3 protein: CASRGDWELFF; clone size: NA; V gene: TRBV19; D gene: NA; J gene: TRBJ2-2
CDR3 DNA: TGTGCCAGCAGTCCACGGACAGGGGGAGAGCAGTACTTC; CDR3 protein: CASSPRTGGEQYF; clone size: NA; V gene: TRBV28; D gene: TRBD1; J gene: TRBJ2-7
CDR3 DNA: TGTGCCAGCAATCACGACAGTAACACTGAAGCTTTCTTT; CDR3 protein: CASNHDSNTEAFF; clone size: NA; V gene: TRBV12-3/TRBV12-4; D gene: NA; J gene: TRBJ1-1
CDR3 DNA: TGTGCCAGCAGCAGGCAAGGGACTAGCGGGTCCGCAGATACGCAGTATTTT; CDR3 protein: CASSRQGTSGSADTQYF; clone size: NA; V gene: TRBV7-3; D gene: TRBD2; J gene: TRBJ2-3
CDR3 DNA: TGCGCCAGCAGTGCCTGGGACAGTCGGTACGAGCAGTACTTC; CDR3 protein: CASSAWDSRYEQYF; clone size: NA; V gene: TRBV10-1; D gene: TRBD1; J gene: TRBJ2-7
CDR3 DNA: TGCGCCAGCAGCCCACTAGCGCCCTTATACAATGAGCAGTTCTTC; CDR3 protein: CASSPLAPLYNEQFF; clone size: NA; V gene: TRBV4-1; D gene: TRBD2; J gene: TRBJ2-1
CDR3 DNA: TGTGCCTGGAGCTTGACAGGGGGCGCTTTCTTT; CDR3 protein: CAWSLTGGAFF; clone size: NA; V gene: TRBV30; D gene: TRBD1; J gene: TRBJ1-1
CDR3 DNA: TGTGCCAGCAGCCCCCTCTCTAGCGGGAGTTTCTACGAGCAGTACTTC; CDR3 protein: CASSPLSSGSFYEQYF; clone size: NA; V gene: TRBV13; D gene: TRBD2; J gene: TRBJ2-7
CDR3 DNA: TGCAGCGTTGCCGGGAGCTCTCAAGAGACCCAGTACTTC; CDR3 protein: CSVAGSSQETQYF; clone size: NA; V gene: TRBV29-1; D gene: NA; J gene: TRBJ2-5
CDR3 DNA: TGTGCCAGCAGTGGGGGGGCGCAAGGGGCCAACGTCCTGACTTTC; CDR3 protein: CASSGGAQGANVLTF; clone size: NA; V gene: TRBV28; D gene: NA; J gene: TRBJ2-6
CDR3 DNA: TGTGCCAGCAGCCTGTGGACAGTGAACACTGAAGCTTTCTTT; CDR3 protein: CASSLWTVNTEAFF; clone size: few; V gene: TRBV7-2; D gene: NA; J gene: TRBJ1-1
CDR3 DNA: TGTGCCAGCAGTCCAGCCGGGACTACTAGAAGTAGCGGGGAGCTGTTTTTT; CDR3 protein: CASSPAGTTRSSGELFF; clone size: NA; V gene: TRBV7-3; D gene: TRBD2; J gene: TRBJ2-2
CDR3 DNA: TGTGCCAGCAGCTTCCTAGCGGGGGCTAGCACAGATACGCAGTATTTT; CDR3 protein: CASSFLAGASTDTQYF; clone size: NA; V gene: TRBV7-9; D gene: TRBD2; J gene: TRBJ2-3
CDR3 DNA: TGTGCCAGCACCCGGACAAGAAAATTATGTTTCGTGTACAATGAGCAGTTCTTC; CDR3 protein: CASTRTRKLCFVYNEQFF; clone size: NA; V gene: TRBV25-1; D gene: NA; J gene: TRBJ2-1
CDR3 DNA: TGTGCCAGCAGCGTAGTGCCGGGAGACGGGTACGAGCAGTACTTC; CDR3 protein: CASSVVPGDGYEQYF; clone size: few; V gene: TRBV9; D gene: NA; J gene: TRBJ2-7
CDR3 DNA: TGTGCCAGCAGTGAAGGACTACAGAGAAGCTACGAGCAGTACTTC; CDR3 protein: CASSEGLQRSYEQYF; clone size: NA; V gene: TRBV25-1; D gene: NA; J gene: TRBJ2-7
CDR3 DNA: TGTGCCAGCAGTGAAGTGGAGGAGGGAGAGACCCAGTACTTC; CDR3 protein: CASSEVEEGETQYF; clone size: NA; V gene: TRBV6-1; D gene: NA; J gene: TRBJ2-5
CDR3 DNA: TGTGCCAGCAGCCAGGGAGGCCCTAGCAATCAGCCCCAGCATTTT; CDR3 protein: CASSQGGPSNQPQHF; clone size: NA; V gene: TRBV7-2; D gene: NA; J gene: TRBJ1-5
CDR3 DNA: TGCGCCAGCAGCCAAGAACCTAAATTCCACTATGGCTACACCTTC; CDR3 protein: CASSQEPKFHYGYTF; clone size: NA; V gene: TRBV4-1; D gene: NA; J gene: TRBJ1-2
CDR3 DNA: TGTGCCAGCAGGGGACTAGCGAGGAGTGTGGTGGGTGAGCAGTACTTC; CDR3 protein: CASRGLARSVVGEQYF; clone size: NA; V gene: TRBV27; D gene: TRBD2; J gene: TRBJ2-7
CDR3 DNA: TGTGCCACCAGCAGAGATCGAGGACTAGCGGGAGTCAATGAGCAGTTCTTC; CDR3 protein: CATSRDRGLAGVNEQFF; clone size: NA; V gene: TRBV15; D gene: TRBD2; J gene: TRBJ2-1
CDR3 DNA: TGTGCCATATCGTCACAGGGATTAATTCACTATGGCTACACCTTC; CDR3 protein: CAISSQGLIHYGYTF; clone size: NA; V gene: TRBV10-3; D gene: NA; J gene: TRBJ1-2
CDR3 DNA: TGTGCCAGCAGCTTTGGGGGACTAGCGGGAGGACTGGGGAATGAGCAGTTCTTC; CDR3 protein: CASSFGGLAGGLGNEQFF; clone size: NA; V gene: TRBV5-4; D gene: TRBD2; J gene: TRBJ2-1
CDR3 DNA: TGTGCCACCCAGGGGGCCGGCATGAACACCGGGGAGCTGTTTTTT; CDR3 protein: CATQGAGMNTGELFF; clone size: NA; V gene: TRBV19; D gene: TRBD1; J gene: TRBJ2-2
CDR3 DNA: TGTGCCAGCAGCCTCCTTACTCATGATGAAGCTTTCTTT; CDR3 protein: CASSLLTHDEAFF; clone size: NA; V gene: TRBV14; D gene: NA; J gene: TRBJ1-1
CDR3 DNA: TGTGCCAGCAGCCAAGCGCCAGGGCGGCAGTACGAGCAGTACTTC; CDR3 protein: CASSQAPGRQYEQYF; clone size: NA; V gene: TRBV4-2; D gene: NA; J gene: TRBJ2-7
CDR3 DNA: TGTGCCAGCAGCCCAGGCGCAACCGGGGAGCTGTTTTTT; CDR3 protein: CASSPGATGELFF; clone size: few; V gene: TRBV9; D gene: NA; J gene: TRBJ2-2
CDR3 DNA: TGCGCCAGCAGCTCGGGACTAGCGGGAGACCCGAGCACAGATACGCAGTATTTT; CDR3 protein: CASSSGLAGDPSTDTQYF; clone size: NA; V gene: TRBV5-1; D gene: TRBD2; J gene: TRBJ2-3
CDR3 DNA: TGTGCCAGCAGTAAACGGGACAGGCGTGAAAAACTGTTTTTT; CDR3 protein: CASSKRDRREKLFF; clone size: NA; V gene: TRBV6-5; D gene: TRBD1; J gene: TRBJ1-4
CDR3 DNA: TGCGCCAGCAGTGATTCACAGGGGGCAATGAACACTGAAGCTTTCTTT; CDR3 protein: CASSDSQGAMNTEAFF; clone size: NA; V gene: TRBV10-1; D gene: TRBD1; J gene: TRBJ1-1
CDR3 DNA: TGTGCCAGCAGTTACTGGTCAGGGATTCAGCCCCAGCATTTT; CDR3 protein: CASSYWSGIQPQHF; clone size: NA; V gene: TRBV6-2/TRBV6-3; D gene: NA; J gene: TRBJ1-5
CDR3 DNA: TGTGCCAGCTCACAGGACAGGGGGCCGGGCACTGAAGCTTTCTTT; CDR3 protein: CASSQDRGPGTEAFF; clone size: once; V gene: TRBV18; D gene: TRBD1; J gene: TRBJ1-1
CDR3 DNA: TGTGCCACCAGCAGATCCCCGCCGACTAGCGGGGATTACAATGAGCAGTTCTTC; CDR3 protein: CATSRSPPTSGDYNEQFF; clone size: NA; V gene: TRBV15; D gene: TRBD2; J gene: TRBJ2-1
CDR3 DNA: TGTGCCAGCAGCTTAAGAGGGACAGGGCAGGGCTACACCTTC; CDR3 protein: CASSLRGTGQGYTF; clone size: NA; V gene: TRBV7-9; D gene: TRBD1; J gene: TRBJ1-2
CDR3 DNA: TGTGCCAGCAGCTCCACCGGGTTGAACGAGCAGTACTTC; CDR3 protein: CASSSTGLNEQYF; clone size: NA; V gene: TRBV7-2; D gene: NA; J gene: TRBJ2-7
CDR3 DNA: TGCAGCGTCCGGGACAACATAAATCAGCCCCAGCATTTT; CDR3 protein: CSVRDNINQPQHF; clone size: NA; V gene: TRBV29-1; D gene: NA; J gene: TRBJ1-5
CDR3 DNA: TGTGCCAGCAGTTTAAGGGACAGGGTATCAGATACGCAGTATTTT; CDR3 protein: CASSLRDRVSDTQYF; clone size: NA; V gene: TRBV6-5; D gene: TRBD1; J gene: TRBJ2-3
CDR3 DNA: TGTGCCAGCAGCTTAGTAGCGGGAGACAATGAGCAGTTCTTC; CDR3 protein: CASSLVAGDNEQFF; clone size: NA; V gene: TRBV11-2; D gene: TRBD2; J gene: TRBJ2-1
CDR3 DNA: TGTGCCAGCAGCTTACTCCGGGACAGTGACTACGAGCAGTACTTC; CDR3 protein: CASSLLRDSDYEQYF; clone size: NA; V gene: TRBV13; D gene: TRBD1; J gene: TRBJ2-7
CDR3 DNA: TGTGCCAGCAGAGTAGCGGGTAATTCCTACAATGAGCAGTTCTTC; CDR3 protein: CASRVAGNSYNEQFF; clone size: NA; V gene: TRBV2; D gene: TRBD2; J gene: TRBJ2-1
CDR3 DNA: TGTGCCAGCAGCGTAGAGGAGGAGGAACTGTTTTTT; CDR3 protein: CASSVEEEELFF; clone size: NA; V gene: TRBV9; D gene: NA; J gene: TRBJ1-4
CDR3 DNA: TGTGCCAGTAGTAATTCAGAACTTCGGGGACAGATCTATGGCTACACCTTC; CDR3 protein: CASSNSELRGQIYGYTF; clone size: NA; V gene: TRBV19; D gene: TRBD1; J gene: TRBJ1-2